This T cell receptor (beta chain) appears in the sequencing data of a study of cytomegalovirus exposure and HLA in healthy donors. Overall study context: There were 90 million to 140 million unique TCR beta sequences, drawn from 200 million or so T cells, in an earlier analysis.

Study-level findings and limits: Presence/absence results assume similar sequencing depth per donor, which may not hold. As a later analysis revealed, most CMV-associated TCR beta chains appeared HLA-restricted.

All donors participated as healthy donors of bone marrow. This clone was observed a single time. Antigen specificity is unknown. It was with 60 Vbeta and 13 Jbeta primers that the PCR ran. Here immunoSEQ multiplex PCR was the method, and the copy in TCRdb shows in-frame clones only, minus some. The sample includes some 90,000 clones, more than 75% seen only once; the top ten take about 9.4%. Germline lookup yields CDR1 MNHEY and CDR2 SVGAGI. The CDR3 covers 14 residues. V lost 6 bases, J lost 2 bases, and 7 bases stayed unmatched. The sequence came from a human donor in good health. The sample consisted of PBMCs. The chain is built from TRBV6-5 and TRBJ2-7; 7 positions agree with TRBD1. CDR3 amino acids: CASRRRQGTYEQYF. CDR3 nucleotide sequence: TGTGCCAGCAGACGTCGACAGGGCACCTACGAGCAGTACTTC.